The rows below give T cell receptor beta chains drawn from one sample of a study of molecular identifiers for immune sequencing clone quantification. TCRdb re-derived calls from the PCR reads in MiXCR, one entry per CDR3 protein. Of about 300,000 distinct CDR3 sequences listed, about 22% were seen once; the top ten hold approximately 0.83%. Sequencing was performed on naive CD8+ T cells from blood, with Jurkat cell RNA spiked in. These receptors all stem from a human donor in good health. Some libraries in this study had Jurkat cell RNA spiked in. Each CDR3 is given with its conserved first and last residue. The order of the fields is J gene, V gene, clone size, D gene, CDR3 DNA, CDR3 protein. A D gene is named only where the DNA matches it firmly. Clone size is stated in some rows and not others, as once, few, many or a class when expanded.

TRBJ1-5 | TRBV7-9 | many | NA | TGTGCCAGCAGCTCGTCCGAAGGGTATAGCAATCAGCCCCAGCATTTT | CASSSSEGYSNQPQHF
TRBJ2-5 | TRBV4-3 | many | NA | TGCGCCAGCAGCCAAGATTGGACTAATCCGGAGACCCAGTACTTC | CASSQDWTNPETQYF
TRBJ1-5 | TRBV20-1 | many | TRBD1 | TGCAGTGCTAGCTCCGGGACAGGCCCTCAGCCCCAGCATTTT | CSASSGTGPQPQHF
TRBJ1-1 | TRBV27 | few | NA | TGTGCCAGCAGTTTCCGCCATGGCTCGAACACTGAAGCTTTCTTT | CASSFRHGSNTEAFF
TRBJ1-1 | TRBV20-1 | NA | NA | TGCAATGCTAGCCAGACACGGATGAACACTGAAGCTTTCTTT | CNASQTRMNTEAFF
TRBJ1-5 | TRBV25-1 | NA | NA | TGTGCCAGCTCCGCGGGGGCAGGTGTCAATCAGCCCCAGCATTTT | CASSAGAGVNQPQHF
TRBJ1-5 | TRBV4-3 | many | TRBD1 | TGCGCCAGCAGCCCCAACCCGACAGGGCCCTATAGCAATCAGCCCCAGCATTTT | CASSPNPTGPYSNQPQHF
TRBJ2-5 | TRBV7-9 | many | TRBD2 | TGTGCCAGCAGCCCGGGACTAGGTGACGGGACCCAGTACTTC | CASSPGLGDGTQYF
TRBJ2-7 | TRBV30 | NA | NA | TGTGCAGCGGGTCCCGCCTACGAGCAGTACTTC | CAAGPAYEQYF
TRBJ1-5 | TRBV19 | NA | NA | TGTGCCAGTAGTATCGGCGGGGCCGGGCAGCCCCAGCATTTT | CASSIGGAGQPQHF
TRBJ1-1 | TRBV9 | many | TRBD1 | TGTGCCAGCAGCGGGGACAGGACGATGAACACTGAAGCTTTCTTT | CASSGDRTMNTEAFF
TRBJ2-3 | TRBV15 | NA | TRBD1 | TGTGCCACCAGCAGAGATCTCGCTCCAAGACAGGGGTTGGATACGCAGTATTTT | CATSRDLAPRQGLDTQYF
TRBJ2-7 | TRBV6-5 | many | TRBD1 | TGTGCCAGCAGTACAGGGGGCGGGTACGAGCAGTACTTC | CASSTGGGYEQYF
TRBJ1-2 | TRBV28 | many | NA | TGTGCCAGCAGACTTCTGTCATCATACTATGGCTACACCTTC | CASRLLSSYYGYTF
TRBJ1-1 | TRBV5-1 | many | NA | TGCGCCAGCAGCTTGGACGGCTATCTGAACACTGAAGCTTTCTTT | CASSLDGYLNTEAFF
TRBJ1-1 | TRBV4-1 | many | TRBD1 | TGCGCCAGCAGCCAGCAGGGGGCCACTGAAGCTTTCTTT | CASSQQGATEAFF
TRBJ2-5 | TRBV7-9 | NA | TRBD1 | TGTGCCAGCAGCTTAGTATTTGGGACAGACCAAGAGACCCAGCACTTC | CASSLVFGTDQETQHF
TRBJ2-7 | TRBV4-1 | few | NA | TGCGCCAGCAGCGGGGAGATGAACAGGGCCGAGCAGTACTTC | CASSGEMNRAEQYF
TRBJ1-6 | TRBV6-5 | many | NA | TGTGCCAGCAGTTACGGGGGTGGTGGGTATTCACCCCTCCACTTT | CASSYGGGGYSPLHF
TRBJ2-3 | TRBV5-4 | few | TRBD2 | TGTGCCAGCAGCTTGGGGCGAGCGGGAGGGCCCGGGGATACGCAGTATTTT | CASSLGRAGGPGDTQYF
TRBJ1-5 | TRBV5-6 | NA | TRBD1 | TGTGCCAGCCAAAAAGCGCCGGACAGGACCCAGCATTTT | CASQKAPDRTQHF
TRBJ2-4 | TRBV2 | NA | TRBD1 | TGTGCCAGCAGCCCTTCCCCCGGGACAGGGGGCTTAGCCAAAAACATTCAGTACTTC | CASSPSPGTGGLAKNIQYF
TRBJ2-5 | TRBV27 | many | NA | TGTGCCAGCAGTTTATTTCTCGGCAAAGAGACCCAGTACTTC | CASSLFLGKETQYF
TRBJ2-7 | TRBV29-1 | NA | TRBD1 | TGCAGCGTTGTAGGACAGGGGCAGTCCTACGAGCAGTACTTC | CSVVGQGQSYEQYF
TRBJ2-3 | TRBV10-3 | once | NA | TGTACCATCAGTGAATACACCACAGATACGCAGTATTTT | CTISEYTTDTQYF
TRBJ1-4 | TRBV11-2 | many | TRBD1 | TGTGCCAGCAGCTTAGATCCCCCAACGGGAGGGGGCCGGGGCGGCCAACTGTTTTTT | CASSLDPPTGGGRGGQLFF
TRBJ2-7 | TRBV20-1 | many | NA | TGCAGTGCTAGTCTTGGATACGAGCAGTACTTC | CSASLGYEQYF
TRBJ2-7 | TRBV11-2 | NA | NA | TGTGCCAGCAGCTTAGATAATCAACCGGGACTGGCCTCCTACGAGCAGTACTTC | CASSLDNQPGLASYEQYF
TRBJ2-2 | TRBV7-9 | many | TRBD1 | TGTGCCAGCAGCCCGACAGGGTCCGGGGAGCTGTTTTTT | CASSPTGSGELFF
TRBJ2-2 | TRBV29-1 | many | NA | TGCAGCGTTGAATTATCCGCGAACACCGGGGAGCTGTTTTTT | CSVELSANTGELFF
TRBJ2-3 | TRBV11-2 | many | NA | TGTGCCAGCGGGGGGGCCCTTTCCGATACGCAGTATTTT | CASGGALSDTQYF
TRBJ1-1 | TRBV29-1 | many | NA | TGCAGCGTTGAATCCGGCTACACTGAAGCTTTCTTT | CSVESGYTEAFF
TRBJ2-7 | TRBV6-2/TRBV6-3 | NA | TRBD2 | TGTGCCAGCAGTTCCTTACAACTAGCGGGGGTCGACTACGAGCAGTACTTC | CASSSLQLAGVDYEQYF
TRBJ2-4 | TRBV10-3 | few | TRBD1 | TGTGCCATCAGTGCCCCCGGACAGGGGGAGGCTTTAGCCAAAAACATTCAGTACTTC | CAISAPGQGEALAKNIQYF
TRBJ1-2 | TRBV12-3/TRBV12-4 | few | NA | TGTGCCAGCAGTTCTAGTCCTAACTATGGCTACACCTTC | CASSSSPNYGYTF
TRBJ1-4 | TRBV12-3/TRBV12-4 | many | NA | TGTGCCAGCAGTTTTTCCGGAGAAAAACTGTTTTTT | CASSFSGEKLFF
TRBJ2-3 | TRBV6-4 | many | NA | TGTGCCAGCAGTGAATCCGTGACCCCGCAAGATACGCAGTATTTT | CASSESVTPQDTQYF
TRBJ1-1 | TRBV4-3 | few | NA | TGCGCCAGCAACCAAGATCGGGGGCAGGTCAGCACTGAAGCTTTCTTT | CASNQDRGQVSTEAFF
TRBJ2-1 | TRBV5-4 | few | TRBD1 | TGTGCCAGCCGCAACGCCGGGACAGTCTCCTACAATGAGCAGTTCTTC | CASRNAGTVSYNEQFF
TRBJ2-7 | TRBV27 | few | NA | TGTGCCAGCAGTCCATCCCCTCTATCCTACGAGCAGTACTTC | CASSPSPLSYEQYF
TRBJ1-1 | TRBV5-1 | NA | TRBD1 | TGCGCCAGCAGCTTGGGAACTGGGACAGCACGATTGGACACTGAGGCTTTCTTT | CASSLGTGTARLDTEAFF
TRBJ2-3 | TRBV25-1 | NA | TRBD2 | TGTGCCAGCAGTGAGTTCGGACTAGCGGTAACCACAGATACGCAGTATTTT | CASSEFGLAVTTDTQYF
TRBJ2-5 | TRBV29-1 | many | TRBD1 | TGCAGCGTTGAGGGGACAGATATCGGCCAAGAGACCCAGTACTTC | CSVEGTDIGQETQYF
TRBJ2-3 | TRBV7-9 | many | TRBD1 | TGTGCCAGCAGCCCGAGCCAGGGGGCGCGCACAGATACGCAGTATTTT | CASSPSQGARTDTQYF
TRBJ1-2 | TRBV12-3/TRBV12-4 | NA | TRBD1 | TGTGCCAGCAGTCTGGGGGGGACAGGGGGCTCCGATTATGGCTACACCTTC | CASSLGGTGGSDYGYTF
TRBJ1-4 | TRBV4-1 | few | NA | TGCGCCAGCAGCCAAGAGTTCCGCCCGGGGTCAAGTAATGAAAAACTGTTTTTT | CASSQEFRPGSSNEKLFF
TRBJ2-4 | TRBV30 | many | NA | TGTGCCTCGGACTCAGGGGCTGGAGAAAACATTCAGTACTTC | CASDSGAGENIQYF
TRBJ1-5 | TRBV12-3/TRBV12-4 | NA | TRBD1 | TGTGCCAGCAGTCCACCCGGGACAGGAGACAATCAGCCCCAGCATTTT | CASSPPGTGDNQPQHF
TRBJ1-2 | TRBV7-9 | many | NA | TGTGCCAGCAGCTTAGACTATGGCTACACCTTC | CASSLDYGYTF
TRBJ2-3 | TRBV19 | many | TRBD1 | TGTGCCAGCTCGGGACAGAACCTCTTAGATACGCAGTATTTT | CASSGQNLLDTQYF
TRBJ2-7 | TRBV12-3/TRBV12-4 | many | NA | TGTGCCAGCAGTGCGGGACAGCTCTACGAGCAGTACTTC | CASSAGQLYEQYF